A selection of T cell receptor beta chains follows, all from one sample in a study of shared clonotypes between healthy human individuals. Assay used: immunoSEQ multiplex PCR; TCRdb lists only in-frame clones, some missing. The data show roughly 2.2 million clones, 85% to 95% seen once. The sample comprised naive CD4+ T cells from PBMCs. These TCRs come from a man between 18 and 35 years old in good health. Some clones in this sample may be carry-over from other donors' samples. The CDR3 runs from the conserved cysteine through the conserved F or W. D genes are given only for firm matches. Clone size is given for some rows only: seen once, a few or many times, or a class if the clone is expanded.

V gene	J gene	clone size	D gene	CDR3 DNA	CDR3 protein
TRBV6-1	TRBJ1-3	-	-	TGTGCCAGCAGTGATCATACAGCGTTCTCTGGAAACACCATATATTTT	CASSDHTAFSGNTIYF
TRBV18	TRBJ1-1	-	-	TGTGCCAGCTCAGCACAGAAGAACACTGAAGCTTTCTTT	CASSAQKNTEAFF
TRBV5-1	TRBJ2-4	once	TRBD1	TGCGCCAGCAGCTTGGGGACAGGGTTGTTGGAAAACATTCAGTACTTC	CASSLGTGLLENIQYF
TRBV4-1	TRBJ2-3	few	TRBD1	TGCGCCAGCAGCCAAGCGTCCGGGACAGGCCTCACAGATACGCAGTATTTT	CASSQASGTGLTDTQYF
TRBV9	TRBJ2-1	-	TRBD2	TGTGCCAGCAGCGTAGGAGGACTAGCGGGAGAGTTAGTGCAGTTCTTC	CASSVGGLAGELVQFF
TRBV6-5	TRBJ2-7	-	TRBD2	TGTGCCAGCAGCGGACTAGCGGGCTCCTACGAGCAGTACTTC	CASSGLAGSYEQYF
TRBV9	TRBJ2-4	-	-	TGTGCCAGCAGCGCCTTTAGCGGTACCAAAAACATTCAGTACTTC	CASSAFSGTKNIQYF
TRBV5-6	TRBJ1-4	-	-	TGTGCCAGCAGCTTGGGAGGAGGAAATGAAAAACTGTTTTTT	CASSLGGGNEKLFF
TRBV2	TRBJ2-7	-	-	TGTGCCAGCAGTGAACAGGAGTCCTACGAGCAGTACTTC	CASSEQESYEQYF
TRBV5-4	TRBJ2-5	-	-	TGTGCCAGCAGCCCGAGCCAAGAGACCCAGTACTTC	CASSPSQETQYF
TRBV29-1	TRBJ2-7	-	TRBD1	TGCAGCGTTGAACTCGGGACAGGGACCTACGAGCAGTACTTC	CSVELGTGTYEQYF
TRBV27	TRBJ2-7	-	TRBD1	TGTGCCAGCGCCGGACAGGGAGGTGGCGAGCAGTACTTC	CASAGQGGGEQYF
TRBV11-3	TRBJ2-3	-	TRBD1	TGTGCCAGCAGCCCTTCTAACAACAGGGGTAGGGTGTTT	CASSPSNNRGRVF
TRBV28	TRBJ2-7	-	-	TGTGCCAGCCGCGGGAGTAAGGGGGCGGCATCCTACGAGCAGTACTTC	CASRGSKGAASYEQYF
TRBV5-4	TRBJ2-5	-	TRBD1	TGTGCCAGCAGCTTGGGACAGGGGGTAAAGACCCAGTACTTC	CASSLGQGVKTQYF
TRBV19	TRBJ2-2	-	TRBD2	TGTGCCAGTAGCCCACTTAGGACTAGCGGGAACACCGGGGAGCTGTTTTTT	CASSPLRTSGNTGELFF
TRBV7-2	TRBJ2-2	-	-	TGTGCCAGCAGCACCACAGGGTGGGCCGGGGAGCTGTTTTTT	CASSTTGWAGELFF
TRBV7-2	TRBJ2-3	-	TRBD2	TGTGCCAGCAGCTTAGATTGGGGGAGGGCCCCCGATACGCAGTATTTT	CASSLDWGRAPDTQYF
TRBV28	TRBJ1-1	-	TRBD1	TGTGCCAGCAGTTCCCCCCCGGGCAGGGGGAGGACTGAAGCTTTCTTT	CASSSPPGRGRTEAFF
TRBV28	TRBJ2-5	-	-	TGTGCCAGCAGTGTCGGTCAGAAAGAGACCCAGTACTTC	CASSVGQKETQYF
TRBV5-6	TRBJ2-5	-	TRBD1	TGTGCCAGCAGCTCGGGGTTGGGGACAGGGGACGAGACCCAGTACTTC	CASSSGLGTGDETQYF
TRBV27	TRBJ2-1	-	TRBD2	TGTGCCAGCAAATCCGGGACTACCATTTTGAATGAGCAGTTCTTC	CASKSGTTILNEQFF
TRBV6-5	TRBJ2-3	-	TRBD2	TGTGCCAGCAGTACCTCCGGGAGGCCAGATACGCAGTATTTT	CASSTSGRPDTQYF
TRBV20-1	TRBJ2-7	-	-	TGCAGTGCCCCTCGGGGGTACGAGCAGTACTTC	CSAPRGYEQYF
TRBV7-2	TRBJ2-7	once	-	TGTGCCAGCAGCTTTTCCCAAGGGCCCTACGAGCAGTACTTC	CASSFSQGPYEQYF
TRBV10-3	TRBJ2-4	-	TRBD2	TGTGCCATCAGTGAGGGGGCTAGCGGGAATGCCAAAAACATTCAGTACTTC	CAISEGASGNAKNIQYF
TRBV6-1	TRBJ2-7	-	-	TGTGCCAGCAGGAGACTCGACTACGAGCAGTACTTC	CASRRLDYEQYF
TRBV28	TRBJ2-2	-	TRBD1	TGTGCCAGCAGTGCCAGGGGGCCGGGGACCGGGGAGCTGTTTTTT	CASSARGPGTGELFF
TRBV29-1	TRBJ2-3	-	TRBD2	TGCAGCGTCCAACTAGCGGGCACAGATACGCAGTATTTT	CSVQLAGTDTQYF
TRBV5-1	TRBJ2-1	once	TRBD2	TGCGCCAGTAGCGCTAGCGGGAGCGTCTACAATGAGCAGTTCTTC	CASSASGSVYNEQFF
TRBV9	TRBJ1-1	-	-	TGTGCCAGCAGAGGACAGTACACTGAAGCTTTCTTT	CASRGQYTEAFF
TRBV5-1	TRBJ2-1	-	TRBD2	TGCGCCAGCAGCCTCGGACTAGCGGACATCTACAATGAGCAGTTCTTC	CASSLGLADIYNEQFF
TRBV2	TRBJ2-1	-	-	TGTGCCAGCAGTTTTGACGGTCGCTCCTACAATGAGCAGTTCTTC	CASSFDGRSYNEQFF
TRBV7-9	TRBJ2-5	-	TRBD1	TGTGCCAGCAGCTTAAGGGCAGGGGGCGTAGAGACCCAGTACTTC	CASSLRAGGVETQYF
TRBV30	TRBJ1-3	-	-	TGTGCCGCCAAAAGGGGGGCGGCTGGAAACACCATATATTTT	CAAKRGAAGNTIYF
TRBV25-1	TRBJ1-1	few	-	TGTGCCAGCAGTGAGACAGGCCGATGGAGCACTGAAGCTTTCTTT	CASSETGRWSTEAFF
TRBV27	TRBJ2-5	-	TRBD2	TGTGCCAGCAGTCCCTTAGGACTAGCGGGGGGGCAAGAGACCCAGTACTTC	CASSPLGLAGGQETQYF
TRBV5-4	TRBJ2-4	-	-	TGTGCCAGCAGCTTGCTGGGTCCTGAAAACATTCAGTACTTC	CASSLLGPENIQYF
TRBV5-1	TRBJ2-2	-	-	TGCGCCAGCAGCTTGCGGGGAGCCACCGGGGAGCTGTTTTTT	CASSLRGATGELFF
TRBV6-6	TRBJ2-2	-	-	TGTGCCAGCAGTTACGGGTCGGGCACCGGGGAGCTGTTTTTT	CASSYGSGTGELFF